This T cell receptor beta chain came from a study of blood T cells in healthy people across ages. Study information: Roughly one uniquely barcoded beta molecule per two T cells was captured.

Primers used in a second PCR of roughly 6 to 11 cycles were a sample-barcoded 5' primer and a J-beta primer mix. One entry per CDR3 protein, called by TCRdb with MiXCR from the 5' RACE reads. The sample includes around 1.5 million distinct CDR3 sequences, approximately 42% of them seen just once. V was cut by 5 bases and J by 4 bases, with 7 bases left in between. Per the germline V gene, CDR1 is GTSNPN and CDR2 is SVGIG (reference sequence). This CDR3 region has 11 residues. Note on this clonotype: Its antigen remains unidentified.

General observations from the study: Leaving the PBMCs unsorted stopped any conclusive comparison of naive versus antigen-experienced cells. Diversity figures based on one million T cells were deemed too low.

This chain uses TRBV30 with TRBJ2-3; no clear D gene. The source of this sequence is a woman aged 18-29 years in good health. The sample consisted of blood. CDR3 bases: TGTGCCTGGGGCGTGGCAGATACGCAGTATTTT. Translating gives CAWGVADTQYF.